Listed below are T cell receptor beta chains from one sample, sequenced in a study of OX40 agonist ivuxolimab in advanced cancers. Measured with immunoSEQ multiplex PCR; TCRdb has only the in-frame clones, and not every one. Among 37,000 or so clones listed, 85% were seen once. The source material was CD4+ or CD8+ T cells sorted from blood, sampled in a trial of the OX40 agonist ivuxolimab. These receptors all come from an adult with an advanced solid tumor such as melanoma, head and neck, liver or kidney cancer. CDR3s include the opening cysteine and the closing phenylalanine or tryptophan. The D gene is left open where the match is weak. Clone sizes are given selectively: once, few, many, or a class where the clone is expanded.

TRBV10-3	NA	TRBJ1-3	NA	CAISAESMGNTIYF	TGTGCCATCAGTGCGGAGTCCATGGGAAACACCATATATTTT
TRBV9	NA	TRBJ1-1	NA	CASSSRGVAAEAFF	TGTGCCAGCAGCTCTAGGGGGGTGGCGGCTGAAGCTTTCTTT
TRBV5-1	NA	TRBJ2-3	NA	CASSLEYPSTDTQYF	TGCGCCAGCAGCTTGGAATACCCTAGCACAGATACGCAGTATTTT
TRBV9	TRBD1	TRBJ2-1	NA	CASSPSRDRTESTQFF	TGTGCCAGCAGCCCGTCCCGGGACAGGACGGAGAGCACGCAGTTCTTC
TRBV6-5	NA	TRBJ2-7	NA	CASSSFRGSPGHF	TGTGCCAGCAGTTCGTTCCGAGGGTCACCAGGGCACTTC
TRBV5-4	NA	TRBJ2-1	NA	CASSDGGSYNEQFF	TGTGCCAGCAGTGATGGGGGGAGCTACAATGAGCAGTTCTTC
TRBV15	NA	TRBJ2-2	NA	CATSRGGIANTGELFF	TGTGCCACCAGCAGAGGGGGGATTGCGAACACCGGGGAGCTGTTTTTT
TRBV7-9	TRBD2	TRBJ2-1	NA	CASSTSGRGNEQFF	TGTGCCAGCAGTACTAGCGGGAGGGGAAATGAGCAGTTCTTC
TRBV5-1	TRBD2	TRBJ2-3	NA	CASSRSGASTDTQYF	TGCGCCAGCAGCCGAAGCGGGGCAAGCACAGATACGCAGTATTTT
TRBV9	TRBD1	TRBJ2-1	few	CASSVAIGTGGDHEQFF	TGTGCCAGCAGCGTAGCTATCGGGACAGGGGGAGACCATGAGCAGTTCTTC
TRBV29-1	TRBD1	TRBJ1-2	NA	CSALDRVSDGYTF	TGCAGCGCTCTAGACAGGGTTTCGGATGGCTACACCTTC